The sequence of this T cell receptor (beta chain) was determined in a study of tumor and adjacent non-tumor tissue in lung cancer. RNA was extracted from bulk tissue without any cell sorting. This non-tumor lung sample came from over 3 cm beyond the tumor edge. The library came from three nested PCR rounds adapted from ARM-PCR protocols. TCRdb reanalysed the multiplex PCR reads using MiXCR and keeps one entry per CDR3 protein. The table lists 80,000 to 100,000 distinct CDR3 sequences, 80% of them singletons. Trimming left V 7 bases short and J 0 bases short, with 15 bases between. The CDR3 length is 15 residues. Germline V gives CDR1 SGHAT, CDR2 FQNNGV. Regarding the study as a whole: Compared with tumor, normal lung showed significantly lower TCR diversity.

Comment on this clonotype: Its target is unknown.

The V gene is TRBV11-2, the J gene TRBJ1-1, with a weak D call TRBD1 (5 bases). The source material was distant non-tumor lung tissue. This TCR came from a man between 60 and 75 years old with small cell lung cancer. The DNA of the CDR3 is TGTGCCAGCAAGTTAGCAGCAGGGATGAACACTGAAGCTTTCTTT. It yields the protein CASKLAAGMNTEAFF.